Reported below is one TCR beta chain. Antigen specificity is unknown. This sample was included in a study of cytomegalovirus exposure and HLA in healthy donors. PCR primers comprised 60 Vbeta and 13 Jbeta primers. Clones were sequenced by immunoSEQ multiplex PCR, and TCRdb holds only the in-frame ones, with some missing. The sample's table shows tens of thousands of clones. This CDR3 has 13 amino acids. The V gene's germline CDR1 is ENHRY and CDR2 SYGVKD. The V and J ends lost 9 bases and 4 bases, in that order; junction bases with no gene match: 6. Regarding the study as a whole: Most of the CMV-associated TCR beta chains (in a later analysis) appeared to be HLA-restricted. Reports state that TCR beta sequences accurately predicted most subjects' HLA-A and HLA-B alleles. The sole available immune exposure information was CMV serostatus.

V is TRBV10-3 and J is TRBJ2-1, with 7 bases aligning to TRBD2. Sequencing used PBMCs. This clonotype was obtained from a man aged 50 to 59 in good health and CMV-seropositive. The CDR3 coding sequence is TGTGCCATTTCTCCTAGCGGTTACAATGAGCAGTTCTTC. Its protein is CAISPSGYNEQFF.